This TCR beta chain derives from a study of sequential checkpoint blockade in melanoma. On the study more broadly: First-line arms were nivolumab then ipilimumab, or the reverse, randomized 1:1.

Here immunoSEQ multiplex PCR was the method, and the copy in TCRdb shows in-frame clones only, minus some. This sample has 9,500 to 12,000 clones, with under 60% found just once. The trim removed 2 bases at V and 3 bases at J, leaving 6 bases unmatched. The germline gives CDR1 SGHTA, CDR2 FQGNSA. The CDR3 length is 15 residues. Treatment in this sample: randomized to nivolumab then ipilimumab (arm A) or the reverse (arm B). PBMC sorting kept live CD3+CD8+ cells without CD19 or CD56. This chain links TRBV7-2 with TRBJ2-7, with 8 bases identical to TRBD2. This clonotype was sampled from a human donor with melanoma. The sample in question was CD8+ T cells sorted from blood (inferred from file names), obtained from a patient given nivolumab and ipilimumab in sequence. The CDR3 region is CASSLYPGGFYEQYF. The DNA of the CDR3 is TGTGCCAGCAGCTTATACCCGGGAGGGTTCTACGAGCAGTACTTC.